Listed below are T cell receptor beta chains from one sample, sequenced in a study of shared clonotypes between healthy human individuals. Clones were read by immunoSEQ multiplex PCR, and TCRdb kept only the in-frame ones, dropping some. Among over a million clones listed, approximately 80% were seen once. Sequenced input: memory CD4+ T cells from PBMCs. Source of these receptors: a man aged 18 to 29 in good health. Some clones in this sample may be carry-over from other donors' samples. The CDR3 runs from the conserved cysteine through the conserved F or W. D genes are given only for firm matches. Clone size is stated in some rows and not others, as once, few, many or a class when expanded.

d_call: TRBD2; v_call: TRBV10-3; clone_size: once; j_call: TRBJ2-1; cdr3_aa: CAISEGTSRNEQFF; cdr3_nt: TGTGCCATCAGTGAAGGGACTAGCCGCAATGAGCAGTTCTTC
d_call: NA; v_call: TRBV28; clone_size: NA; j_call: TRBJ1-1; cdr3_aa: CASITGNTEAFF; cdr3_nt: TGTGCCAGCATCACCGGGAACACTGAAGCTTTCTTT
d_call: NA; v_call: TRBV30; clone_size: NA; j_call: TRBJ1-2; cdr3_aa: CAWSEGQGRFYGYTF; cdr3_nt: TGTGCCTGGAGTGAAGGGCAGGGAAGATTCTATGGCTACACCTTC
d_call: TRBD2; v_call: TRBV7-2; clone_size: NA; j_call: TRBJ2-1; cdr3_aa: CASSLVRLAGNEQFF; cdr3_nt: TGTGCCAGCAGCTTAGTCCGGCTAGCGGGCAATGAGCAGTTCTTC
d_call: TRBD2; v_call: TRBV5-4; clone_size: many; j_call: TRBJ2-7; cdr3_aa: CASSVPSGRALTYEQYF; cdr3_nt: TGTGCCAGCAGCGTGCCTAGCGGGAGGGCCCTAACCTACGAGCAGTACTTC
d_call: NA; v_call: TRBV27; clone_size: NA; j_call: TRBJ2-1; cdr3_aa: CASSDTSTEGYNEQFF; cdr3_nt: TGTGCCAGCAGCGATACATCAACCGAGGGCTACAATGAGCAGTTCTTC
d_call: NA; v_call: TRBV28; clone_size: few; j_call: TRBJ1-1; cdr3_aa: CASSLDVGILNTEAFF; cdr3_nt: TGTGCCAGCAGTTTAGATGTGGGGATCCTCAACACTGAAGCTTTCTTT
d_call: TRBD1; v_call: TRBV6-6; clone_size: few; j_call: TRBJ1-3; cdr3_aa: CASTGTALNSGNTIYF; cdr3_nt: TGTGCCAGCACCGGGACAGCCCTTAACTCTGGAAACACCATATATTTT
d_call: NA; v_call: TRBV9; clone_size: NA; j_call: TRBJ2-3; cdr3_aa: CASSATQRDTQYF; cdr3_nt: TGTGCCAGCAGCGCCACACAACGAGATACGCAGTATTTT
d_call: TRBD2; v_call: TRBV7-3; clone_size: NA; j_call: TRBJ2-1; cdr3_aa: CASSLLAGAYNEQFF; cdr3_nt: TGTGCCAGCAGCTTACTAGCGGGAGCCTACAATGAGCAGTTCTTC
d_call: NA; v_call: TRBV18; clone_size: NA; j_call: TRBJ2-1; cdr3_aa: CASSPPQGPSSYNEQFF; cdr3_nt: TGTGCCAGCTCACCACCTCAAGGCCCGAGCTCCTACAATGAGCAGTTCTTC
d_call: TRBD1; v_call: TRBV10-3; clone_size: NA; j_call: TRBJ1-2; cdr3_aa: CAISGTGYSGYTF; cdr3_nt: TGTGCCATCAGCGGGACAGGGTACTCGGGCTACACCTTC
d_call: NA; v_call: TRBV7-9; clone_size: NA; j_call: TRBJ1-2; cdr3_aa: CASSPAGTRTGYTF; cdr3_nt: TGTGCCAGCAGCCCAGCAGGGACAAGAACTGGCTACACCTTC
d_call: NA; v_call: TRBV2; clone_size: NA; j_call: TRBJ1-5; cdr3_aa: CASSLGGSNQPQHF; cdr3_nt: TGTGCCAGCAGTCTGGGGGGAAGCAATCAGCCCCAGCATTTT
d_call: TRBD1; v_call: TRBV13; clone_size: NA; j_call: TRBJ1-1; cdr3_aa: CASSLVTGGKGYTEAFF; cdr3_nt: TGTGCCAGCAGCCTAGTAACAGGGGGGAAAGGGTACACTGAAGCTTTCTTT